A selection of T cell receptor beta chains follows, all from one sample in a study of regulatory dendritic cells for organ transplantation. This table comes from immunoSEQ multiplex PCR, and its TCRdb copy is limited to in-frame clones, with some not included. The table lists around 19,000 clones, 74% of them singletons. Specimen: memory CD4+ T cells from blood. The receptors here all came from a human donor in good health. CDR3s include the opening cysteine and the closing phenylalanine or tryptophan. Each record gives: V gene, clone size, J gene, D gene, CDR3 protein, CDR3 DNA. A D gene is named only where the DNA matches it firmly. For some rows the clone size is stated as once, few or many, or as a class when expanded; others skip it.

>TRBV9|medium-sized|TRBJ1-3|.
CASSVAAENTIYF
TGTGCCAGCAGCGTAGCTGCGGAAAACACCATATATTTT
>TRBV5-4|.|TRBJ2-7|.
CASSLEAQGGPYEQYF
TGTGCCAGCAGCTTGGAGGCCCAGGGGGGTCCCTACGAGCAGTACTTC
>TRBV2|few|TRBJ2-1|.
CASSVGPMDEQFF
TGTGCCAGCAGTGTTGGGCCGATGGATGAGCAGTTCTTC
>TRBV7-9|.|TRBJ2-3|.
CASSQGQGGPDTQYF
TGTGCCAGCAGCCAGGGGCAGGGGGGCCCAGATACGCAGTATTTT
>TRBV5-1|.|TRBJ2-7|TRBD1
CASSAGTGSYEQYF
TGCGCCAGCAGCGCCGGGACAGGGTCCTACGAGCAGTACTTC
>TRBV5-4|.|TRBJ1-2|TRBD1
CASSSQTGTYGYTF
TGTGCCAGCAGCAGCCAGACAGGGACCTATGGCTACACCTTC
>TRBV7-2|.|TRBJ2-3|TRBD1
CASSFRQGDDTQYF
TGTGCCAGCAGCTTCCGACAGGGGGATGATACGCAGTATTTT
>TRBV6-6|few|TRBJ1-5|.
CASSSQAAGNQPQHF
TGTGCCAGCAGTTCCCAGGCCGCAGGCAATCAGCCCCAGCATTTT
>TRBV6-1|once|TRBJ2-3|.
CASSFRTDTQYF
TGTGCCAGCAGCTTCAGAACAGATACGCAGTATTTT
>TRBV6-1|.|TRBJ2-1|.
CASSARPNGNEQFF
TGTGCCAGCAGTGCCCGCCCTAATGGCAATGAGCAGTTCTTC
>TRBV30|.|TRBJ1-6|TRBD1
CAWDPTGAVDSPLHF
TGTGCCTGGGACCCGACAGGGGCGGTGGATTCACCCCTCCACTTT
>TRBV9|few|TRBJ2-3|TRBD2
CASTRSGGPNTQYF
TGTGCCAGCACCAGGTCGGGGGGGCCGAATACGCAGTATTTT
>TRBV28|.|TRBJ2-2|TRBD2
CASSWTSSGELFF
TGTGCCAGCAGTTGGACTAGCAGCGGGGAGCTGTTTTTT
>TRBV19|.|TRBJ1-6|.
CASSDLSGSLYNSPLHF
TGTGCCAGTAGTGATTTAAGCGGTTCGCTCTATAATTCACCCCTCCACTTT
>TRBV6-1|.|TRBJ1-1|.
CASRYALVQNTEAFF
TGTGCCAGCAGGTACGCTTTAGTCCAGAACACTGAAGCTTTCTTT
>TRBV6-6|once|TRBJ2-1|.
CASSPRDTYNEQFF
TGTGCCAGCAGTCCCCGGGACACCTACAATGAGCAGTTCTTC
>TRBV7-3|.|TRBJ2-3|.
CASSLRGGQADTQYF
TGTGCCAGCAGCTTAAGGGGGGGCCAGGCAGATACGCAGTATTTT
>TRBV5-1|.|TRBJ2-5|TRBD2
CASSPGTIGRETQYF
TGCGCCAGCAGCCCCGGGACTATAGGGCGGGAGACCCAGTACTTC
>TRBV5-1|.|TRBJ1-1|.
CASSSETQQERKTEAFF
TGCGCCAGCAGCTCCGAAACCCAACAGGAGAGGAAAACTGAAGCTTTCTTT
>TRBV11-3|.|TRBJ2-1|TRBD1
CASSFGDRGSYNEQFF
TGTGCCAGCAGCTTCGGGGACAGAGGCTCCTACAATGAGCAGTTCTTC
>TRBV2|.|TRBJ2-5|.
CASSLLTGGETQYF
TGTGCCAGCAGTCTCCTGACTGGGGGCGAGACCCAGTACTTC
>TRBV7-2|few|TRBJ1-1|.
CASSLGANTEAFF
TGTGCCAGCAGCCTAGGGGCGAACACTGAAGCTTTCTTT
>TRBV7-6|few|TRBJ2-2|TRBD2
CASSPSSGGANTGELFF
TGTGCCAGCAGCCCCTCTAGCGGGGGGGCAAACACCGGGGAGCTGTTTTTT
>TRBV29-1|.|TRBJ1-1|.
CSVGNPNTEAFF
TGCAGCGTCGGGAACCCGAACACTGAAGCTTTCTTT
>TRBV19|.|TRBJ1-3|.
CASSITRPGNTIYF
TGTGCCAGTAGTATCACGCGGCCTGGAAACACCATATATTTT
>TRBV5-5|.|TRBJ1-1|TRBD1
CASSLGQGNEAFF
TGTGCCAGCAGCTTGGGACAGGGGAATGAAGCTTTCTTT
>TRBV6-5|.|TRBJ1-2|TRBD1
CASRGGQGSYGYTF
TGTGCCAGCAGGGGGGGACAGGGGTCTTATGGCTACACCTTC
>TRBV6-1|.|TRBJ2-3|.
CASRYREISTDTQYF
TGTGCCAGCAGGTACAGAGAAATAAGCACAGATACGCAGTATTTT
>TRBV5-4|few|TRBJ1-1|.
CASSVQVKGTEAFF
TGTGCCAGCAGCGTACAGGTGAAGGGGACTGAAGCTTTCTTT
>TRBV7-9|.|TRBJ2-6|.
CASDQTRSGANVLTF
TGTGCCAGCGACCAGACACGTTCTGGGGCCAACGTCCTGACTTTC
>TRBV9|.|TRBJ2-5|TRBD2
CASSVEGGGAWETQYF
TGTGCCAGCAGCGTAGAGGGCGGGGGGGCTTGGGAGACCCAGTACTTC
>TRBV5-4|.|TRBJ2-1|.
CASSLLAAYNEQFF
TGTGCCAGCAGCTTACTGGCGGCTTACAATGAGCAGTTCTTC
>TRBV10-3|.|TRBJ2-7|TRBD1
CAIRMTGVHEQYF
TGTGCCATCAGGATGACAGGGGTCCACGAGCAGTACTTC
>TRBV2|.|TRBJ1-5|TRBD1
CASTPNRGSNQPQHF
TGTGCCAGCACCCCAAACAGGGGTAGCAATCAGCCCCAGCATTTT
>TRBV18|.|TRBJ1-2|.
CASSPPGQIWGYTF
TGTGCCAGCTCACCACCGGGCCAGATCTGGGGCTACACCTTC
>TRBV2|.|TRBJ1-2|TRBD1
CASRGQGGGYTF
TGTGCCAGCAGGGGACAGGGGGGAGGCTACACCTTC